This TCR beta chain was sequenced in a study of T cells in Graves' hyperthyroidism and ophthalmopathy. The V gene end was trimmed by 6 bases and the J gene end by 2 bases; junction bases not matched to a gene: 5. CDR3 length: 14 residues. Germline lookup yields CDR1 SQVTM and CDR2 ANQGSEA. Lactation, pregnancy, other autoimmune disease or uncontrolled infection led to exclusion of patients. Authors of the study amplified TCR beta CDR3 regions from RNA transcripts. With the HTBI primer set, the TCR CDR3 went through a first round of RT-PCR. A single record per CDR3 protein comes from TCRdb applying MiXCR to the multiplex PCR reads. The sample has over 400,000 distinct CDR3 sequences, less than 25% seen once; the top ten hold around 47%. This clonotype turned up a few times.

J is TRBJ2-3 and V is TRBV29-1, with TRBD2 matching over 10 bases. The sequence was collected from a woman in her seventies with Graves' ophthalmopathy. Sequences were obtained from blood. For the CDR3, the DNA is TGCAGCGTGTCACTAGCGGGGCACACAGATACGCAGTATTTT. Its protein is CSVSLAGHTDTQYF.